This T cell receptor beta chain was retrieved from a study of blood T cells in healthy people across ages. A J-beta primer mix and a sample-barcoded 5' primer were used in a second PCR of about 6 to 12 cycles. TCRdb itself ran the 5' RACE reads through MiXCR, one entry per CDR3 protein. This sample has roughly 1.7 million distinct CDR3 sequences; about 35% occur once, and the top ten carry approximately 10%. This clonotype was seen more than once but under ten times. Looked up from germline, CDR1 is LNHNV and CDR2 is YYDKDF (reference sequence). Trimming removed 0 bases from V and 3 bases from J, with 6 bases in between. The CDR3 has 13 residues.

The sample consisted of blood. The receptor comes from a woman in her twenties or thirties in good health. The J gene is TRBJ2-7, the V gene TRBV15, with D hard to call. The CDR3 DNA is TGTGCCACCAGCAGAGATGACCGCTACGAGCAGTACTTC. Protein product: CATSRDDRYEQYF.